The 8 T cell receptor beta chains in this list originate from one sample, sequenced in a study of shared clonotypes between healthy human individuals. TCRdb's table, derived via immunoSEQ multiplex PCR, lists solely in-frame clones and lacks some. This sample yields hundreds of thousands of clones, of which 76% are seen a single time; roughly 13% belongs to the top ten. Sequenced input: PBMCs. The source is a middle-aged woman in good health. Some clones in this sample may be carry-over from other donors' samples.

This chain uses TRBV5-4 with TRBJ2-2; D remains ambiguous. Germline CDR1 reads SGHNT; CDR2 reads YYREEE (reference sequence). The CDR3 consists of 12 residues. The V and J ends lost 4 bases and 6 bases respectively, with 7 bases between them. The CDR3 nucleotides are TGTGCCAGCAGCAGTGGCTCCGGGGAGCTGTTTTTT. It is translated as CASSSGSGELFF.

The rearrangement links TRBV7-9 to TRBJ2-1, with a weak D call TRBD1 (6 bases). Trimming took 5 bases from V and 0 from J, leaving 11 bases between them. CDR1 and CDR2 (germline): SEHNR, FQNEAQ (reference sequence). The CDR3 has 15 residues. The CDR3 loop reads CASSAGQSSYNEQFF. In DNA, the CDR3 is TGTGCCAGCAGCGCTGGACAGAGCTCCTACAATGAGCAGTTCTTC.

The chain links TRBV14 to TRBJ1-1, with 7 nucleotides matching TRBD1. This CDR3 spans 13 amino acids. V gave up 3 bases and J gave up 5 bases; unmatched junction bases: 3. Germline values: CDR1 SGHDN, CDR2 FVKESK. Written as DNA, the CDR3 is TGTGCCAGCAGCCAGTACAGGGGTACTGAAGCTTTCTTT. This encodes CASSQYRGTEAFF.

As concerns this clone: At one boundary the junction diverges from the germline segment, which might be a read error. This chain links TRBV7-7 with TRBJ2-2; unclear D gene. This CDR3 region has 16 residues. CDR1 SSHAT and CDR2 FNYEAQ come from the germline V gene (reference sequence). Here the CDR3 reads CASSSTNNADTGELFF. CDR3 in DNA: TGTGCTAGCAGCTCAACCAATAACGCCGACACCGGGGAGCTGTTTTTT.

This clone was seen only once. In nucleotides, the CDR3 is TGTGCCAGCAGTTACTCCCTAGCGGGAGCCGGCGAGCAGTACTTC. It translates to CASSYSLAGAGEQYF. This rearrangement joins TRBV6-5 to TRBJ2-7; 10 nucleotides agree with TRBD2. The V segment lost 0 bases and the J segment 6 bases; nucleotides outside the gene matches: 5. The CDR3 contains 15 residues. Germline V gene lookup returns CDR1 MNHEY and CDR2 SVGAGI.

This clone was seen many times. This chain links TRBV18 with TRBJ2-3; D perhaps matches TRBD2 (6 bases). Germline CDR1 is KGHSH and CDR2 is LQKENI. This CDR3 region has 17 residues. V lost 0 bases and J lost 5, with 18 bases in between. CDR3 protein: CASSPPIFTSLRDTQYF. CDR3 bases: TGTGCCAGCTCACCACCAATTTTTACTAGCCTAAGAGATACGCAGTATTTT.

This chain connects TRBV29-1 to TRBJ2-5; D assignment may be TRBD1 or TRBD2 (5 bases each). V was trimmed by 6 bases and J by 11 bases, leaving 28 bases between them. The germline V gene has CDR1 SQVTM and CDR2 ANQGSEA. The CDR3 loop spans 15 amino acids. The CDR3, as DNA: TGCAGCGTAGCCTCAGGGTTTCTCGGGCTTAGGGAGCAGTACTTC. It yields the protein CSVASGFLGLREQYF.

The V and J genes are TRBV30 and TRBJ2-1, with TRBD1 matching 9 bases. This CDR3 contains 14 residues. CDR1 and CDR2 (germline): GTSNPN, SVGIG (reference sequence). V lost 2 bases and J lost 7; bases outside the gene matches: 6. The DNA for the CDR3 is TGTGCCTGGAGTACGGGACAGGGCGTAAATGAGCAGTTCTTC. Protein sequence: CAWSTGQGVNEQFF.